This TCR beta chain originates from a study of cytomegalovirus exposure and HLA in healthy donors. Both 60 Vbeta primers and 13 Jbeta primers went into the PCR. The table came from immunoSEQ multiplex PCR; TCRdb's copy has only in-frame clones and leaves some out. The table has some 98,000 clones, more than 70% seen once; the top ten hold roughly 9.7%. Germline-derived CDR1 and CDR2 are SGDLS and YYNGEE. V lost 4 bases and J 5 bases, leaving 18 bases between the germline ends. This CDR3 comprises 15 residues. The V and J genes are TRBV9 and TRBJ1-2; the D is unclear. This clonotype was sampled from a man aged 18 to 35 in good health and CMV-seropositive. The sequenced sample consisted of PBMCs. CDR3 DNA: TGTGCCAGCAGCCTAAGCGGGCAGAAGAAGTATGGCTACACCTTC. This encodes CASSLSGQKKYGYTF. The full variable domain, rest sourced from reference TRBV9 and TRBJ1-2, is DSGVTQTPKHLITATGQRVTLRCSPRSGDLSVYWYQQSLDQGLQFLIQYYNGEERAKGNILERFSAQQFPDLHSELNLSSLELGDSALYFCASSLSGQKKYGYTFGSGTRLTVV.